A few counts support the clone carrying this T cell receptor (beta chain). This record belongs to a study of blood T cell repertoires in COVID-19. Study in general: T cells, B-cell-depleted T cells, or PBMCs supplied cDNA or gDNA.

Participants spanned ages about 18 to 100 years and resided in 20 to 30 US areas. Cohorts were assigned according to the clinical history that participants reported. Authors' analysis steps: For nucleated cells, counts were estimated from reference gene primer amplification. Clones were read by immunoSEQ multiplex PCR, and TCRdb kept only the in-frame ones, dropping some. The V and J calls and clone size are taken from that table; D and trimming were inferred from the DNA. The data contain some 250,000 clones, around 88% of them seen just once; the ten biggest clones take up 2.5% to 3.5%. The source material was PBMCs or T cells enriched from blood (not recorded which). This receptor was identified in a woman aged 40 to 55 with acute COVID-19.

CDR3 sequence reads: CASSLQPGGSYEQYF. The CDR3 bases are TGCGCCAGCAGCTTACAGCCAGGGGGTAGTTACGAGCAGTACTTC. The chain carries TRBV5-1 and TRBJ2-7, with 7 bases aligning to TRBD1. The CDR3 runs 15 residues. In germline, CDR1 is SGHRS, CDR2 YFSETQ. V was pared by 2 bases and J by 4 bases, with 9 bases of the junction left unmatched.